The text below deals with one T cell receptor beta chain. There are 14 residues in the CDR3. V shed 6 bases, J shed 7 bases, and the junction held 6 bases outside the gene matches. Germline V gene lookup returns CDR1 LNHDA and CDR2 SQIVND (reference sequence). In the authors' methods: Estimated nucleated cell counts came from reference gene primer amplification. The data were produced by immunoSEQ multiplex PCR, yet TCRdb's version contains in-frame clones alone and is incomplete. V and J calls and clone size follow that table, whereas D and trimming were derived from the DNA. The sample carries tens of thousands of clones, around 85% recorded once. This record comes from a study of blood T cell repertoires in COVID-19. The wider study: Samples came from the United States, Italy and Spain, spanning acute and convalescent COVID-19. In each case, the material was cDNA or gDNA derived from T cells, B-cell-depleted T cells, or PBMCs.

Material: peripheral blood. This receptor was obtained from a human donor in a cohort sampled during active COVID-19. The chain is built from TRBV19 and TRBJ2-7, with 13 bases that match TRBD2. CDR3 bases: TGTGCCAGTAGCCGACTAGCGGGAGGTGAAGAGCAGTACTTC. The encoded protein is CASSRLAGGEEQYF.